This T cell receptor beta chain was sequenced for a study of OX40 agonist ivuxolimab in advanced cancers. As for the study in general: The patients received ivuxolimab by intravenous route every 2 weeks at 0.01 to 10 mg/kg.

Germline V CDR1 and CDR2: SGHDT, YYEEEE. CDR3 size: 15 residues. The V and J ends lost 4 bases and 5 bases respectively, with 18 bases between them. Some clones are missing from TCRdb's copy, which holds only in-frame ones; the method was immunoSEQ multiplex PCR. This table has over 35,000 clones, around 89% appearing once. The source was CD4+ or CD8+ T cells sorted from blood, collected in a trial of the OX40 agonist ivuxolimab. The source of this sequence is an adult with an advanced solid tumor such as melanoma, head and neck, liver or kidney cancer. The V gene is TRBV5-6, the J gene TRBJ2-5, with D perhaps given as TRBD1 or TRBD2 (6 bases each). CDR3 amino acids: CASSTSTGREETQYF. The DNA for the CDR3 is TGTGCCAGCAGCACCTCGACAGGTCGGGAGGAGACCCAGTACTTC.